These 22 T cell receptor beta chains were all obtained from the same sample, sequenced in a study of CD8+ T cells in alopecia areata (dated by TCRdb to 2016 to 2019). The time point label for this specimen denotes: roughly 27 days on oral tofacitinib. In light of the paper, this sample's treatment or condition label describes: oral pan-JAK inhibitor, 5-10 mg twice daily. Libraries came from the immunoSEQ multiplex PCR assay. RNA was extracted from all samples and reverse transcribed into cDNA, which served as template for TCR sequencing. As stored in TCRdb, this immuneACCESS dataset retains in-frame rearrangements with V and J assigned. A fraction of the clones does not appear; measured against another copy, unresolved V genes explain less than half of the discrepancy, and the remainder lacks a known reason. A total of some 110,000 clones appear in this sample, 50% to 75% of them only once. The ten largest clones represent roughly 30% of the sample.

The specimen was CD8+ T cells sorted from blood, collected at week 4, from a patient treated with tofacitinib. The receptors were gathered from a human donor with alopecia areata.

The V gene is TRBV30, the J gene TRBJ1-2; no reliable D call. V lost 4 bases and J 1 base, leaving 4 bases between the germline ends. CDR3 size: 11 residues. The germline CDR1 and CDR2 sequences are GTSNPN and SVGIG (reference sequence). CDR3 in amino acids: CAWMDNYGYTF. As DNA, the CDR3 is TGTGCCTGGATGGATAACTATGGCTACACCTTC.

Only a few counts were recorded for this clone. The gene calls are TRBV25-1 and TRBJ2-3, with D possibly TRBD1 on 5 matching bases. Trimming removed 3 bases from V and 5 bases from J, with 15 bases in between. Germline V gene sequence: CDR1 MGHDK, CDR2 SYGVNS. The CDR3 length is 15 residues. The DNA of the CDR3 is TGTGCCAGCAGTGAGAAGGGCAGGGTCGGAGATACGCAGTATTTT. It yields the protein CASSEKGRVGDTQYF. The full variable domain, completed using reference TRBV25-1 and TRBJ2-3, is EADIYQTPRYLVIGTGKKITLECSQTMGHDKMYWYQQDPGMELHLIHYSYGVNSTEKGDLSSESTVSRIRTEHFPLTLESARPSHTSQYLCASSEKGRVGDTQYFGPGTRLTVL.

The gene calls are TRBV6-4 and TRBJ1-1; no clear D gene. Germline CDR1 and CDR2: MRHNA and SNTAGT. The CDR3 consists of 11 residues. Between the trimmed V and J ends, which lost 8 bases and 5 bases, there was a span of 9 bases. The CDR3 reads CASSEGTEAFF. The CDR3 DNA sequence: TGTGCCAGCTCAGAGGGAACTGAAGCTTTCTTT.

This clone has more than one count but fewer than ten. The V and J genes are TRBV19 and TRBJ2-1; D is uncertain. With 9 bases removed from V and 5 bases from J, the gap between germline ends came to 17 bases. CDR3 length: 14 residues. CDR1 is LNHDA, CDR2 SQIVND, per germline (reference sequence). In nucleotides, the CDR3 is TGTGCCAGCAGACTGCCGGGCCCCAACAATGAGCAGTTCTTC. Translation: CASRLPGPNNEQFF. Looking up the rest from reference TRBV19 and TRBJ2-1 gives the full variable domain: DGGITQSPKYLFRKEGQNVTLSCEQNLNHDAMYWYRQDPGQGLRLIYYSQIVNDFQKGDIAEGYSVSREKKESFPLTVTSAQKNPTAFYLCASRLPGPNNEQFFGPGTRLTVL.

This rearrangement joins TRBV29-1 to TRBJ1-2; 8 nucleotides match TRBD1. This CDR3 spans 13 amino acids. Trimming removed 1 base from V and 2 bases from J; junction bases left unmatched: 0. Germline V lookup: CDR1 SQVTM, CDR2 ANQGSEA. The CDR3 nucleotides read TGCAGCGTTGAAGGGACAGGGAACTATGGCTACACCTTC. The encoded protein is CSVEGTGNYGYTF.

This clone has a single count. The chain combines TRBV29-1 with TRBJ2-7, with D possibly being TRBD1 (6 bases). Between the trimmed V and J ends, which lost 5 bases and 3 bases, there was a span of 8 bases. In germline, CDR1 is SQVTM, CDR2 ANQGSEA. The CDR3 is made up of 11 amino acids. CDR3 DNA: TGCAGCGTTCGGACAGACTACGAGCAGTACTTC. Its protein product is CSVRTDYEQYF.

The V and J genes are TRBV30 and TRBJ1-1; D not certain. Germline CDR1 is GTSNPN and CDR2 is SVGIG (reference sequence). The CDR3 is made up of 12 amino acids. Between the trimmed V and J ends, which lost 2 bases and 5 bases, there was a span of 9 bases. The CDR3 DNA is TGTGCCTGGAGTCGTGTGGGAACTGAAGCTTTCTTT. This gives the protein CAWSRVGTEAFF.

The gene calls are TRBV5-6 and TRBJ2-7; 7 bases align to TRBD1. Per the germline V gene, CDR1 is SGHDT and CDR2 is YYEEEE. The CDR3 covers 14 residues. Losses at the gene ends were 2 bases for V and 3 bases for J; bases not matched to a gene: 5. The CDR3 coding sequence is TGTGCCAGCAGCTTAGGACAGGCCAGCTACGAGCAGTACTTC. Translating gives CASSLGQASYEQYF.

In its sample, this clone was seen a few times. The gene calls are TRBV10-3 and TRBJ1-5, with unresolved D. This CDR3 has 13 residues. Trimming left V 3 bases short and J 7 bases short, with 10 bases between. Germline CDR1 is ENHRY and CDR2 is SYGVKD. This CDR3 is CAISDQDGQPQHF. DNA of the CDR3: TGTGCCATCAGTGACCAGGACGGGCAGCCCCAGCATTTT.

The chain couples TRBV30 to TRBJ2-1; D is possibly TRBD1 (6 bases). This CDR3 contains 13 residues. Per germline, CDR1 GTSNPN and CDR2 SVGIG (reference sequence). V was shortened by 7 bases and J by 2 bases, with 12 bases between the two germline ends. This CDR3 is CASRPGAYNEQFF. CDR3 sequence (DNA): TGTGCCTCGCGGCCAGGGGCCTACAATGAGCAGTTCTTC.

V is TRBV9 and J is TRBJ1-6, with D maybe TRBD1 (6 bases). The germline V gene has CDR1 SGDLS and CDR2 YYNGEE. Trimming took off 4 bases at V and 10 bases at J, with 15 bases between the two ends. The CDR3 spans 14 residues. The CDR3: CASSPTGSISPLHF. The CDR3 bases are TGTGCCAGCAGCCCCACAGGGTCTATATCACCCCTCCACTTT.

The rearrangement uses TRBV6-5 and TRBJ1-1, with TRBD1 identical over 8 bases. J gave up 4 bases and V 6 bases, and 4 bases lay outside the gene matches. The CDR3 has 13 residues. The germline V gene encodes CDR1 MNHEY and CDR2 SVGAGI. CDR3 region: CASSQGASTEAFF. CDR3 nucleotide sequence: TGTGCCAGCAGCCAGGGGGCAAGCACTGAAGCTTTCTTT.

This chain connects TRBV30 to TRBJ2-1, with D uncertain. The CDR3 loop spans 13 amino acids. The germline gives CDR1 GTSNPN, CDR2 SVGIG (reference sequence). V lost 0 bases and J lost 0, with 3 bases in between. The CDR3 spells CAWSVNSYNEQFF. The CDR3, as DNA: TGTGCCTGGAGTGTAAACTCCTACAATGAGCAGTTCTTC.

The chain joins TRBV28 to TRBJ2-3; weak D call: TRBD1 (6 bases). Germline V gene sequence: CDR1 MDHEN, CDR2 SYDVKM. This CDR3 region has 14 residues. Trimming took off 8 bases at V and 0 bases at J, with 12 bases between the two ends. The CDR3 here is CASRQEASTDTQYF. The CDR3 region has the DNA TGTGCCAGCCGACAGGAAGCTAGCACAGATACGCAGTATTTT.

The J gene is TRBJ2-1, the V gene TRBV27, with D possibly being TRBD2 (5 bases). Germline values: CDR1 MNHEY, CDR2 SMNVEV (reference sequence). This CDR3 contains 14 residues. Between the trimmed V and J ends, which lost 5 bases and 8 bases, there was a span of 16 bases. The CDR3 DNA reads TGTGCCAGCAGTGTCCTCGAAGGGCGGGATGAGCAGTTCTTC. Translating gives CASSVLEGRDEQFF.

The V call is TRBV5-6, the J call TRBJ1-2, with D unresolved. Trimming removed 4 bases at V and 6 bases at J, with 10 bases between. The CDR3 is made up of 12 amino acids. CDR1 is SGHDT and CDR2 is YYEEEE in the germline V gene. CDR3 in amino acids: CASSLPADGYTF. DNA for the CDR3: TGTGCCAGCAGCCTGCCTGCAGATGGCTACACCTTC.

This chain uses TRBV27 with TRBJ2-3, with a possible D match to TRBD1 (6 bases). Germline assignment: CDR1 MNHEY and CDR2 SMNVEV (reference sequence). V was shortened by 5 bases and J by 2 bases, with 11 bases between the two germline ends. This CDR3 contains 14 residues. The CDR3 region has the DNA TGTGCCAGCAGTGCGACAGGTTACACAGATACGCAGTATTTT. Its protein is CASSATGYTDTQYF.

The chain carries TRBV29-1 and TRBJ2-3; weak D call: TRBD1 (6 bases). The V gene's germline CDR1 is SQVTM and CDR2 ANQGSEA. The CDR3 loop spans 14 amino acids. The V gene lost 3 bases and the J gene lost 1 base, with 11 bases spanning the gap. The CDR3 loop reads CSVEKGVGTDTQYF. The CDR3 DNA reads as TGCAGCGTTGAGAAGGGGGTAGGCACAGATACGCAGTATTTT.

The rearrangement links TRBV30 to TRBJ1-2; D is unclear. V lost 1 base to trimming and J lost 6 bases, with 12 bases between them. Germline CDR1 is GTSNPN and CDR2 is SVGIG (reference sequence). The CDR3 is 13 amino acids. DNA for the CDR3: TGTGCCTGGAGTGAAGACTCCGGGGATGGCTACACCTTC. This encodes CAWSEDSGDGYTF.

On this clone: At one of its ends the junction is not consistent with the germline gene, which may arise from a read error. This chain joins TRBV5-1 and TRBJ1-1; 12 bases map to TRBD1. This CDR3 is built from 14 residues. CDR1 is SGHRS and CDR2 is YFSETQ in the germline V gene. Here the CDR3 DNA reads TGCGCCAGCAGTTTGGCCGGGACAGGGGGCGACGCTTTCTTT. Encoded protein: CASSLAGTGGDAFF.

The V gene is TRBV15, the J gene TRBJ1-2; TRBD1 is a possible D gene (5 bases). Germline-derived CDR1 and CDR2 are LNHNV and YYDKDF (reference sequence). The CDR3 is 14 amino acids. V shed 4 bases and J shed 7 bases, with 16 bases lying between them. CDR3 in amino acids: CATSTGHLDSGYTF. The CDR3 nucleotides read TGTGCCACCAGCACCGGACACCTCGATAGTGGCTACACCTTC.

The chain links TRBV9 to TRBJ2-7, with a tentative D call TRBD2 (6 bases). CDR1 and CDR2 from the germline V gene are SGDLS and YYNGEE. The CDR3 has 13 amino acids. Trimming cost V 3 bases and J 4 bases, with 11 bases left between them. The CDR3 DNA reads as TGTGCCAGCAGCGCCGGAGGGGATTACGAGCAGTACTTC. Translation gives CASSAGGDYEQYF. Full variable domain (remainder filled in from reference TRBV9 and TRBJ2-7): DSGVTQTPKHLITATGQRVTLRCSPRSGDLSVYWYQQSLDQGLQFLIQYYNGEERAKGNILERFSAQQFPDLHSELNLSSLELGDSALYFCASSAGGDYEQYFGPGTRLTVT.